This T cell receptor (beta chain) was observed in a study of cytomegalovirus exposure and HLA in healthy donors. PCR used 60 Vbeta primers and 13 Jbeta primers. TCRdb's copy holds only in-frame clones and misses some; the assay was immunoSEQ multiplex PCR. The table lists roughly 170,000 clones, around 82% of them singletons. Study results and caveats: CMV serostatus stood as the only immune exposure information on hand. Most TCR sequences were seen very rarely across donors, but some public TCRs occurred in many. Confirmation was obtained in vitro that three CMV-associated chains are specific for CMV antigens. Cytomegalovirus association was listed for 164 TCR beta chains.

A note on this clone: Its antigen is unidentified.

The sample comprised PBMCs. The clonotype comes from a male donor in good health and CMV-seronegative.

The CDR3 spells CASSLTPGGNEQFF. In nucleotides, the CDR3 is TGTGCCAGCAGCTTAACCCCGGGGGGCAATGAGCAGTTCTTC. This rearrangement joins TRBV7-3 to TRBJ2-1; 7 nucleotides align to TRBD2. Trimming cost V 0 bases and J 6 bases; bases outside gene matches: 2. The V gene's germline CDR1 is SGHTA and CDR2 FQGTGA. The CDR3 has 14 amino acids.